This T cell receptor beta chain was found in a study of control samples from healthy donors and cancer patients. Losses at the gene ends were 7 bases for V and 0 bases for J; bases not matched to a gene: 5. The CDR3 is 14 residues long. Germline lookup yields CDR1 SGHRS and CDR2 YFSETQ. TCRdb keeps only in-frame clones here, not all; method: immunoSEQ multiplex PCR. Of approximately 140,000 clones in the sample, more than 85% were seen once. Sequences were obtained from blood. This sequence was found in a woman in her 30s in good health. V and J are TRBV5-1 and TRBJ2-3, with 7 nucleotides matching TRBD1. The CDR3 region is CASHETGSTDTQYF. The CDR3 DNA reads as TGCGCCAGCCACGAGACAGGGAGCACAGATACGCAGTATTTT.